This record concerns one T cell receptor beta chain sequence. As yet, its antigen is unknown. The source of the sample is a study of OX40 agonist ivuxolimab in advanced cancers. Study conclusions and caveats: Specificity for antigen went undetermined in the expanded peripheral T cells.

Patients with a history of autoimmune disease or on systemic immunosuppression were excluded. Using immunoSEQ multiplex PCR, the repertoire was profiled, and TCRdb retains in-frame clones only, with some absent. The table has 45,000 to 65,000 clones, over 75% seen once. V lost 1 base, J lost 0 bases, and 7 bases lay in between. In germline, CDR1 is SGHRS, CDR2 YFSETQ. The CDR3 is 15 amino acids. This rearrangement joins TRBV5-1 to TRBJ2-2, with a weak D call TRBD2 (5 bases). The starting material was CD4+ or CD8+ T cells sorted from blood, obtained in a trial of the OX40 agonist ivuxolimab. The clonotype originates from an adult with an advanced solid tumor such as melanoma, head and neck, liver or kidney cancer. The CDR3 DNA is TGCGCCAGCAGCTTGAGCGGTACGAACACCGGGGAGCTGTTTTTT. It codes for CASSLSGTNTGELFF.